This T cell receptor (beta chain) was recorded in a study of T-cell memory formation after mild COVID-19. Findings of the study overall: Clones that shrank (day 15 to 85) were balanced CD4/CD8, whereas later expanders leaned CD4+. Cross-reactive memory appears to have joined, as suggested by some responding clones showing up in pre-infection memory.

To note about this clonotype: Its antigen is unknown.

V was clipped by 1 base and J by 0 bases, with 6 bases between them. There are 14 residues in the CDR3. Germline V lookup: CDR1 SGHNT, CDR2 YENEEA. Amplification by 5'RACE using constant-segment primers produced TCR alpha and TCR beta cDNA libraries that carried sample barcodes and UMIs. A single record per CDR3 protein comes from TCRdb applying MiXCR to the 5' RACE reads. The repertoire holds about 110,000 distinct CDR3 sequences, with roughly a sixth as singletons. This chain uses TRBV11-3 with TRBJ2-5; D not resolved. The sample was PBMCs or a T cell subset sorted from them (not recorded which). This receptor was taken from a man between 18 and 35 years old who had mild COVID-19 (a few samples of this study predate the infection). Cell type and time point are not known. The CDR3 DNA reads TGTGCCAGCAGCTTAGCTGCCCACCAAGAGACCCAGTACTTC. Protein product: CASSLAAHQETQYF.